Presented here are 29 T cell receptor beta chains from one specimen sequenced in a study of T cells after yellow fever vaccination. In TCRdb, the 5' RACE reads were re-called with MiXCR into one record per CDR3 protein. The sample holds some 600,000 distinct CDR3 sequences; 9% to 15% are singletons and the top ten take about 15%. Source: PBMCs, taken on the day of the yellow fever booster vaccination. Receptor source: a man younger than 40 who received the YFV17D yellow fever vaccine.

The rearrangement links TRBV27 to TRBJ2-5; unclear D gene. V lost 1 base, J lost 1 base, and 7 bases lay in between. The CDR3 sequence is 14 residues long. Looked up from germline, CDR1 is MNHEY and CDR2 is SMNVEV (reference sequence). CDR3 amino acids: CASSLLGFQETQYF. For the CDR3, the DNA is TGTGCCAGCAGTTTATTGGGGTTCCAAGAGACCCAGTACTTC.

This chain connects TRBV7-2 to TRBJ2-1; 9 bases are shared with TRBD2. This CDR3 has 13 residues. The trim removed 5 bases at V and 8 bases at J, leaving 4 bases unmatched. Germline CDR1 is SGHTA and CDR2 is FQGNSA. Here the CDR3 DNA reads TGTGCCAGCAGCGGCCAGCGGGGGGATGAGCAGTTCTTC. It translates to CASSGQRGDEQFF.

The genes are TRBV30 and TRBJ1-2; weak D call: TRBD1 (5 bases). Trimming left V 5 bases short and J 7 bases short, with 14 bases between. CDR1 and CDR2 (germline): GTSNPN, SVGIG (reference sequence). The CDR3 length is 12 residues. The CDR3 here is CAWGGDWSGYTF. For the CDR3, the DNA is TGTGCCTGGGGGGGTGATTGGTCTGGCTACACCTTC.

The J gene is TRBJ2-6, the V gene TRBV29-1; D is perhaps TRBD1 (5 bases). The CDR3 extends over 18 amino acids. V was shortened by 1 base and J by 0 bases, with 16 bases between the two germline ends. Germline V gene data show CDR1 as SQVTM and CDR2 as ANQGSEA. The CDR3 DNA reads TGCAGCGTTGAAGGGGCAGGACACCCCTACTCTGGGGCCAACGTCCTGACTTTC. Translated, it gives CSVEGAGHPYSGANVLTF.

This clonotype was recorded many times. The chain recombines TRBV29-1 with TRBJ2-5; D is tentatively TRBD1 or TRBD2 (5 bases each). V was pared by 3 bases and J by 5 bases, with 13 bases between. The CDR3 has 13 residues. From germline, CDR1 is SQVTM and CDR2 ANQGSEA. This CDR3 is CSVDLWGSETQYF. DNA of the CDR3: TGCAGCGTTGATCTATGGGGGTCGGAGACCCAGTACTTC. The whole variable domain, remainder taken from reference TRBV29-1 and TRBJ2-5, is SAVISQKPSRDICQRGTSLTIQCQVDSQVTMMFWYRQQPGQSLTLIATANQGSEATYESGFVIDKFPISRPNLTFSTLTVSNMSPEDSSIYLCSVDLWGSETQYFGPGTRLLVL.

This clonotype has at least ten counts. The chain uses TRBV7-2 and TRBJ1-2; a weak D match, TRBD1 (5 bases). V was cut by 5 bases and J by 8 bases, with 18 bases left in between. The germline V gene has CDR1 SGHTA and CDR2 FQGNSA. The CDR3 runs 14 residues. CDR3 amino acids: CASSPAWTMGGYTF. CDR3 DNA sequence: TGTGCCAGCAGCCCCGCCTGGACAATGGGGGGCTACACCTTC.

A remark on this clonotype: An end of the junction differs from the germline gene, which may be a read error. V and J are TRBV15 and TRBJ2-5; D is possibly TRBD1 (5 bases). The germline CDR1 and CDR2 sequences are LNHNV and YYDKDF (reference sequence). The length of the CDR3 is 14 residues. The CDR3 coding sequence is TGTGCCACCAGCGGAGACCCAGGGCAAGAGACCCAGTACTTC. Translation: CATSGDPGQETQYF.

V usage is TRBV7-9 and J usage is TRBJ2-2, with D unclear. The V end lost 2 bases, the J end lost 0 bases, and 10 bases lay between the germline ends. This CDR3 region has 16 residues. Per germline, CDR1 SEHNR and CDR2 FQNEAQ (reference sequence). The CDR3 coding sequence is TGTGCCAGCAGCTTACTGTCCGCCGCGAACACCGGGGAGCTGTTTTTT. Encoded protein: CASSLLSAANTGELFF.

This rearrangement joins TRBV7-9 to TRBJ2-1; 10 bases map to TRBD2. Germline trimming cut 7 bases from V and 8 bases from J; bases unmatched to any gene: 17. The germline V gene has CDR1 SEHNR and CDR2 FQNEAQ (reference sequence). The CDR3 has 17 amino acids. CDR3 sequence (DNA): TGTGCCAGCACCTACCCTGGGGGGCCTAGCGGGAGTTATGAGCAGTTCTTC. This encodes CASTYPGGPSGSYEQFF.

This clonotype has only a few counts. The rearrangement joins TRBV12-5 to TRBJ2-3; D remains ambiguous. Deletions cut 3 bases from V and 6 bases from J, with 10 bases between. Looked up from germline, CDR1 is LGHNT and CDR2 is FRNRAP. CDR3 length equals 13 residues. CDR3 region: CASGLPLYDTQYF. Written as DNA, the CDR3 is TGTGCTAGTGGTTTACCACTCTACGATACGCAGTATTTT.

This sequence joins TRBV29-1 and TRBJ1-4; TRBD1 might be the D (5 bases). Between the trimmed V and J ends, which lost 7 bases and 2 bases, there was a span of 11 bases. This CDR3 has 13 amino acids. Germline V gene data show CDR1 as SQVTM and CDR2 as ANQGSEA. CDR3 DNA: TGCAGCGCCTCGGGGGGGACTAATGAAAAACTGTTTTTT. It codes for CSASGGTNEKLFF.

This clonotype was detected a few times. The rearrangement joins TRBV29-1 to TRBJ2-5, with D possibly matching TRBD2 (6 bases). The V and J ends lost 7 bases and 6 bases respectively, with 12 bases between them. There are 11 residues in the CDR3. From germline, CDR1 is SQVTM and CDR2 ANQGSEA. CDR3 nucleotide sequence: TGCAGCGCCCGACTAGAGAAGACCCAGTACTTC. Its translation: CSARLEKTQYF. The full variable domain, in which reference TRBV29-1 and TRBJ2-5 provide the parts outside the CDR3, is SAVISQKPSRDICQRGTSLTIQCQVDSQVTMMFWYRQQPGQSLTLIATANQGSEATYESGFVIDKFPISRPNLTFSTLTVSNMSPEDSSIYLCSARLEKTQYFGPGTRLLVL.

This clonotype was seen more than once but under ten times. The chain combines TRBV18 with TRBJ2-7; tentatively, D is TRBD1 (6 bases). V dropped 8 bases and J dropped 2 bases, with 16 bases sitting between them. This CDR3 is built from 14 residues. Germline lookup yields CDR1 KGHSH and CDR2 LQKENI. The CDR3 region is CASAHAGQPYEQYF. CDR3 sequence (DNA): TGTGCCAGCGCCCACGCTGGACAGCCCTACGAGCAGTACTTC.

The gene calls are TRBV25-1 and TRBJ2-7; tentatively, D is TRBD1 (6 bases). CDR1 and CDR2 from the germline V gene are MGHDK and SYGVNS. CDR3 size: 14 residues. Trimming pared 2 bases from V and 4 bases from J, leaving 12 bases between. Here the CDR3 reads CASSENRVPYEQYF. The DNA of the CDR3 is TGTGCCAGCAGTGAAAACAGGGTGCCTTACGAGCAGTACTTC.

In its sample, this clonotype was seen a few times. The chain employs TRBV6-2 or TRBV6-3 and TRBJ2-3, with D unresolved. V lost 5 bases to trimming and J lost 7 bases, with 10 bases between them. The CDR3 consists of 12 residues. In germline, CDR1 is MNHEY, CDR2 SVGEGT. For the CDR3, the DNA is TGTGCCAGCAGTATCGTCGCCAATACGCAGTATTTT. Protein: CASSIVANTQYF.

This clonotype was seen only a few times. The chain has TRBV6-1 and TRBJ2-4; D is undetermined. V was shortened by 5 bases and J by 10 bases, with 15 bases between the two germline ends. Germline V gives CDR1 MNHNS, CDR2 SASEGT. This CDR3 has 13 residues. CDR3 protein: CASSPTARAIQYF. The CDR3 DNA sequence: TGTGCCAGCAGTCCTACGGCCCGGGCGATTCAGTACTTC.

There are a few counts of this clonotype. V gene TRBV7-2 combines with J gene TRBJ2-1; 7 bases line up with TRBD1. Germline V gives CDR1 SGHTA, CDR2 FQGNSA. J lost 4 bases, V lost 9 bases, and 9 bases had no gene match. The length of the CDR3 is 14 residues. This chain's CDR3 is CASHRDSLYNEQFF. Written as DNA, the CDR3 is TGTGCCAGTCACCGGGACAGCCTATACAATGAGCAGTTCTTC.

This clonotype has more than one count but fewer than ten. This chain connects TRBV19 to TRBJ2-7; no clear D gene. Germline loops: CDR1 LNHDA, CDR2 SQIVND (reference sequence). V dropped 2 bases and J dropped 6 bases, with 8 bases sitting between them. This CDR3 has 12 amino acids. The CDR3 protein is CASSITRSEQYF. The CDR3 nucleotides are TGTGCCAGTAGTATAACAAGATCCGAGCAGTACTTC.

CDR3 DNA sequence: TGCGCCAGCAGCCTCTCGGGGCTCCTCTTGGAGCAGTTCTTC. It codes for CASSLSGLLLEQFF. V gene TRBV5-1 combines with J gene TRBJ2-1; TRBD1 or TRBD2 may be the D gene (5 bases each). Germline V CDR1 and CDR2: SGHRS, YFSETQ. The CDR3 is 14 amino acids. The ends were cut back, 4 bases at V and 10 bases at J, with 18 bases in the middle.

This chain links TRBV29-1 with TRBJ2-1; a possible D gene is TRBD2 (5 bases). The V gene's germline CDR1 is SQVTM and CDR2 ANQGSEA. V was clipped by 6 bases and J by 4 bases, with 13 bases between them. This CDR3 has 13 amino acids. The CDR3 loop reads CSVAGLAYNEQFF. In nucleotides, the CDR3 is TGCAGCGTCGCGGGCCTTGCATACAATGAGCAGTTCTTC.

J is TRBJ1-2 and V is TRBV7-2; D not certain. Trimming pared 1 base from V and 4 bases from J, leaving 13 bases between. The V gene's germline CDR1 is SGHTA and CDR2 FQGNSA. The CDR3 spans 15 residues. For the CDR3, the DNA is TGTGCCAGCAGCTTAGACGGCAGGACCCTCTATGGCTACACCTTC. Residues: CASSLDGRTLYGYTF. Supplemented by reference TRBV7-2 and TRBJ1-2, the full variable domain reads GAGVSQSPSNKVTEKGKDVELRCDPISGHTALYWYRQSLGQGLEFLIYFQGNSAPDKSGLPSDRFSAERTGGSVSTLTIQRTQQEDSAVYLCASSLDGRTLYGYTFGSGTRLTVV.

This clonotype appeared many times. The rearrangement joins TRBV28 to TRBJ2-5, with D hard to call. The CDR3 runs 11 residues. Trimming removed 6 bases from V and 3 bases from J, with 5 bases in between. CDR1 is MDHEN, CDR2 SYDVKM, per germline. The CDR3 protein is CASREEETQYF. The CDR3 region has the DNA TGTGCCAGCAGAGAGGAAGAGACCCAGTACTTC.

This clonotype was recorded a few times. The genes are TRBV12-3 or TRBV12-4 and TRBJ2-7, with 7 nucleotides matching TRBD2. J was trimmed by 0 bases and V by 10 bases; bases with no gene match: 6. The CDR3 totals 13 residues. The CDR3 is CATSTSDSYEQYF. The CDR3 DNA reads TGTGCCACCTCAACTAGCGACTCCTACGAGCAGTACTTC.

The sample holds a few counts of this clonotype. The rearrangement joins TRBV2 to TRBJ2-2; weak D call: TRBD2 (6 bases). V was cut by 4 bases and J by 3 bases, with 12 bases left in between. CDR1 and CDR2 from the germline V gene are SNHLY and FYNNEI. The CDR3 loop spans 15 amino acids. CDR3: CASSVTSLYTGELFF. The CDR3 coding sequence is TGTGCCAGCAGTGTTACTAGCCTTTACACCGGGGAGCTGTTTTTT.

This CDR3 reads CASSLTQGQETQYF. The CDR3 bases are TGTGCCAGCAGCTTAACGCAGGGACAAGAGACCCAGTACTTC. This sequence joins TRBV7-8 and TRBJ2-5; D might be TRBD1 (5 bases). This CDR3 comprises 14 residues. With 2 bases removed from V and 2 bases from J, the gap between germline ends came to 9 bases. Germline lookup yields CDR1 SGHVS and CDR2 FQNEAQ.

The chain recombines TRBV19 with TRBJ2-2; TRBD2 aligns across 9 bases. The ends lost 4 bases at V and 8 bases at J; junction bases unmatched: 5. Germline-derived CDR1 and CDR2 are LNHDA and SQIVND (reference sequence). CDR3 length: 14 residues. The CDR3 loop reads CASSNSGSSGELFF. The DNA of the CDR3 is TGTGCCAGTAGTAATAGCGGGAGTTCGGGGGAGCTGTTTTTT.

The table lists this clonotype with a few counts. CDR3 amino acids: CASSSQRGQELFF. CDR3 nucleotide sequence: TGTGCCAGCAGCTCACAGAGGGGTCAGGAGCTGTTTTTT. The chain links TRBV7-2 to TRBJ2-2; either TRBD1 or TRBD2 may fit D (5 bases each). The V and J ends lost 4 bases and 10 bases respectively, with 13 bases between them. This CDR3 spans 13 amino acids. Germline CDR1 and CDR2: SGHTA and FQGNSA.

V usage is TRBV9 and J usage is TRBJ2-7, with 8 bases fitting TRBD2. CDR3 length: 17 amino acids. The germline gives CDR1 SGDLS, CDR2 YYNGEE. Trimming removed 2 bases from V and 0 bases from J; junction bases left unmatched: 10. The CDR3 DNA reads TGTGCCAGCAGCGTCAGCGGGAGCCCTCTCAGCTCCTACGAGCAGTACTTC. This gives the protein CASSVSGSPLSSYEQYF.

This clonotype showed up many times. This chain connects TRBV18 to TRBJ2-7, with TRBD1 matching 7 bases. With 6 bases clipped from V and 7 bases from J, the junction kept 21 bases outside the gene matches. Germline V lookup: CDR1 KGHSH, CDR2 LQKENI. The CDR3 runs 17 residues. The CDR3 sequence is CASSHTGASPSWWEQYF. CDR3 sequence (DNA): TGTGCCAGCTCTCACACAGGGGCTAGCCCGTCGTGGTGGGAGCAGTACTTC.